A selection of T cell receptor beta chains follows, all from one sample in a study of T cell responses to AZD1222 COVID-19 vaccine. Here immunoSEQ multiplex PCR was the method, and the copy in TCRdb shows in-frame clones only, minus some. The sample lists about 29,000 clones; roughly 92% were seen once. This material consisted of peripheral blood, taken on day 0 of AZD1222 vaccination. Every receptor here comes from an adult in good health. Each CDR3 is given with its conserved first and last residue. D genes are given only for firm matches. The size of a clone is reported for some rows only, either as once, few or many, or as a class for expanded clones.

size: -
V: TRBV12-3/TRBV12-4
D: -
J: TRBJ1-2
DNA: TGTGCCAGCAGTCCGGACCGCTTCTATGGCTACACCTTC
CDR3: CASSPDRFYGYTF

size: -
V: TRBV10-1
D: -
J: TRBJ2-5
DNA: TGCGCCAGCAGTGAGTCCGGCAGGGGAGGGACCCAGTACTTC
CDR3: CASSESGRGGTQYF

size: once
V: TRBV5-4
D: TRBD1
J: TRBJ1-1
DNA: TGTGCCAGCAGTTTAGAAGTGCTGGACAGGACAAACACTGAAGCTTTCTTT
CDR3: CASSLEVLDRTNTEAFF

size: -
V: TRBV28
D: -
J: TRBJ2-5
DNA: TGTGCCAGCAGCCGACGAGGGGGAGAGACCCAGTACTTC
CDR3: CASSRRGGETQYF

size: -
V: TRBV30
D: -
J: TRBJ1-5
DNA: TGTGCCTGGAGTAGGGATAGCAATCAGCCCCAGCATTTT
CDR3: CAWSRDSNQPQHF

size: -
V: TRBV6-5
D: -
J: TRBJ1-2
DNA: TGTGCCAGCAGTTACACTGAAAACTATGGCTACACCTTC
CDR3: CASSYTENYGYTF

size: -
V: TRBV7-2
D: TRBD1
J: TRBJ1-2
DNA: TGTGCCAGCAGCTTCTACAGGGGTGGATATGGCTACACCTTC
CDR3: CASSFYRGGYGYTF

size: -
V: TRBV19
D: TRBD1
J: TRBJ1-2
DNA: TGTGCCAGTAGTTCCGGGACAGGCCTGGGGGGCTACACCTTC
CDR3: CASSSGTGLGGYTF

size: -
V: TRBV4-1
D: -
J: TRBJ2-7
DNA: TGCGCCAGCAGCCAAAGCTACTCCTACGAGCAGTACTTC
CDR3: CASSQSYSYEQYF

size: -
V: TRBV4-3
D: TRBD2
J: TRBJ2-1
DNA: TGCGCCAGCAGCCATCTTGCTAGCGGGAGAATCCCCACCAGCTACAATGAGCAGTTCTTC
CDR3: CASSHLASGRIPTSYNEQFF

size: -
V: TRBV6-5
D: -
J: TRBJ2-7
DNA: TGTGCCAGTGGGGGGCGACAGGGCTACGAGCAGTACTTC
CDR3: CASGGRQGYEQYF

size: -
V: TRBV6-2/TRBV6-3
D: -
J: TRBJ2-2
DNA: TGTGCCAGCAGTTACGGCTCACTCGGGGAGCTGTTTTTT
CDR3: CASSYGSLGELFF

size: -
V: TRBV5-1
D: -
J: TRBJ1-2
DNA: TGCGCCAGCAGCTTGGATGGGGTGAGAGGCTACACCTTC
CDR3: CASSLDGVRGYTF

size: -
V: TRBV13
D: -
J: TRBJ1-2
DNA: TGTGCCAGCAGCTTAGTGGGAGACTATGGCTACACCTTC
CDR3: CASSLVGDYGYTF

size: -
V: TRBV30
D: -
J: TRBJ1-3
DNA: TGTGCCTGGAGTGTACTTAATGGAAACACCATATATTTT
CDR3: CAWSVLNGNTIYF

size: -
V: TRBV18
D: -
J: TRBJ1-6
DNA: TGTGCCAGCTCTCCCGGGACAAATCATTCACCCCTCCACTTT
CDR3: CASSPGTNHSPLHF

size: -
V: TRBV7-2
D: TRBD1
J: TRBJ1-1
DNA: TGTGCCAGCAGCTTCGCGGACAGGACGAACACTGAAGCTTTCTTT
CDR3: CASSFADRTNTEAFF

size: -
V: TRBV28
D: -
J: TRBJ2-2
DNA: TGTGCCAGCGACGATGCGTACAGGAACACCGGGGAGCTGTTTTTT
CDR3: CASDDAYRNTGELFF

size: -
V: TRBV13
D: TRBD1
J: TRBJ1-2
DNA: TGTGCCAGCAGCTTAGGTCGACAGGGATACTATGGCTACACCTTC
CDR3: CASSLGRQGYYGYTF

size: -
V: TRBV5-6
D: TRBD1
J: TRBJ2-4
DNA: TGTGCCAGCAGGAACTACAGGGGGAGAAACATTCAGTACTTC
CDR3: CASRNYRGRNIQYF

size: -
V: TRBV3-1/TRBV3-2
D: TRBD1
J: TRBJ1-2
DNA: TGTGCCAGCCGCGACAGGGCTTCACAAGGGGGCTACACCTTC
CDR3: CASRDRASQGGYTF

size: few
V: TRBV10-1
D: -
J: TRBJ2-2
DNA: TGCGCCAGCAGTGAGTCGAACACCGGGGAGCTGTTTTTT
CDR3: CASSESNTGELFF

size: once
V: TRBV12-3/TRBV12-4
D: -
J: TRBJ2-7
DNA: TGTGCCAGCAGTCCCCGCGGGCTCTACGAGCAGTACTTC
CDR3: CASSPRGLYEQYF

size: -
V: TRBV11-2
D: TRBD1
J: TRBJ1-1
DNA: TGTGCCAGCAGCTTAGGATTGACAGGGTATGTTGAAGCTTTCTTT
CDR3: CASSLGLTGYVEAFF

size: -
V: TRBV5-1
D: TRBD2
J: TRBJ2-7
DNA: TGCGCCAGCAGACCGGGACTAGCGGGGGAAATCGAGCAGTACTTC
CDR3: CASRPGLAGEIEQYF

size: -
V: TRBV11-2
D: -
J: TRBJ1-5
DNA: TGTGCCAGCAGCCAGACCGGTAGCAATCAGCCCCAGCATTTT
CDR3: CASSQTGSNQPQHF

size: -
V: TRBV19
D: -
J: TRBJ1-6
DNA: TGTGCCAGTAGTATAGGTGGGGGAGTACGGAGCTCCTATAATTCACCCCTCCACTTT
CDR3: CASSIGGGVRSSYNSPLHF

size: -
V: TRBV2
D: TRBD1
J: TRBJ1-5
DNA: TGTGCCAGCAGCGGGACAGGGGGCGGATATAGCAATCAGCCCCAGCATTTT
CDR3: CASSGTGGGYSNQPQHF

size: -
V: TRBV20-1
D: -
J: TRBJ1-2
DNA: TGCAGTGCTAGTGTAACAGGATCAAACTATGGCTACACCTTC
CDR3: CSASVTGSNYGYTF

size: -
V: TRBV3-1/TRBV3-2
D: -
J: TRBJ1-5
DNA: TGTGCCAGCAGCTCATATAGCAATCAGCCCCAGCATTTT
CDR3: CASSSYSNQPQHF

size: -
V: TRBV19
D: -
J: TRBJ1-3
DNA: TGTGCCAGTAGCCCAAAGGGGTGGTCTGGAAACACCATATATTTT
CDR3: CASSPKGWSGNTIYF

size: -
V: TRBV5-1
D: -
J: TRBJ1-2
DNA: TGCGCCAGCAGCTGGGGCTTGACAAGTCCTGGCTACACCTTC
CDR3: CASSWGLTSPGYTF

size: -
V: TRBV28
D: -
J: TRBJ1-3
DNA: TGTGCCAGCAGTTTATGGGCAAACTCTGGAAACACCATATATTTT
CDR3: CASSLWANSGNTIYF

size: few
V: TRBV18
D: -
J: TRBJ1-1
DNA: TGTGCCAGCTCGCTGTCCGGGTCTGGCACTGAAGCTTTCTTT
CDR3: CASSLSGSGTEAFF

size: -
V: TRBV4-3
D: TRBD2
J: TRBJ2-4
DNA: TGCGCCAGCAGCCGGTACGCCGGGACTAGCGGGAGAGACATTCAGTACTTC
CDR3: CASSRYAGTSGRDIQYF

size: -
V: TRBV12-3/TRBV12-4
D: -
J: TRBJ1-1
DNA: TGTGCCAGCAGCCCTCAGGGATCTGAGGCTTTCTTT
CDR3: CASSPQGSEAFF

size: -
V: TRBV9
D: -
J: TRBJ2-3
DNA: TGTGCCAGCAGCGTACCCCAACAGGGAGCGACAGATACGCAGTATTTT
CDR3: CASSVPQQGATDTQYF

size: -
V: TRBV3-1/TRBV3-2
D: -
J: TRBJ2-1
DNA: TGTGCCAGCAGCCGAGACTCCGGGACTCGCCGTGCGGAAGAGCAGTTCTTC
CDR3: CASSRDSGTRRAEEQFF

size: -
V: TRBV7-8
D: -
J: TRBJ1-2
DNA: TGTGCCAGCAGCTTATTGGGGGCACCTACTAACTATGGCTACACCTTC
CDR3: CASSLLGAPTNYGYTF

size: -
V: TRBV27
D: TRBD1
J: TRBJ1-2
DNA: TGTGCCAGCAGTTTGTCCGGACAGGGCTATGGCTACACCTTC
CDR3: CASSLSGQGYGYTF

size: -
V: TRBV5-1
D: TRBD1
J: TRBJ2-5
DNA: TGCGCCAGCAGCGTTCCGGGACAGGGGCAAGAGACCCAGTACTTC
CDR3: CASSVPGQGQETQYF

size: -
V: TRBV12-5
D: -
J: TRBJ1-5
DNA: TGTGCTAGTTTTCAGCCCCAGCATTTT
CDR3: CASFQPQHF

size: -
V: TRBV21-1
D: -
J: TRBJ2-7
DNA: TGTGCCAGCAGCATCGCAGGGGGCGGCGAGCAGTACTTC
CDR3: CASSIAGGGEQYF

size: -
V: TRBV7-2
D: -
J: TRBJ1-1
DNA: TGTGCCAGCAGCGCGGCGGTAGGGATGGGCACTGAAGCTTTCTTT
CDR3: CASSAAVGMGTEAFF

size: -
V: TRBV11-3
D: -
J: TRBJ2-1
DNA: TGTGCCAGCAGCTTAAGGGACGGCCGAAATGAGCAGTTCTTC
CDR3: CASSLRDGRNEQFF

size: -
V: TRBV7-9
D: -
J: TRBJ2-5
DNA: TGTGCCAGCAGCTTAAGTGAGACCCAGTACTTC
CDR3: CASSLSETQYF

size: -
V: TRBV30
D: -
J: TRBJ1-2
DNA: TGTGCCTGGAGACCCCCCACCTTC
CDR3: CAWRPPTF

size: -
V: TRBV28
D: -
J: TRBJ2-3
DNA: TGTGCCAGCAGTTTATTTAAAGTTTGGGGATACGCCTACACAGATACGCAGTATTTT
CDR3: CASSLFKVWGYAYTDTQYF

size: -
V: TRBV19
D: -
J: TRBJ2-2
DNA: TGTGCCAGTAGCCCAGTGGACGGAGTCACCGGGGAGCTGTTTTTT
CDR3: CASSPVDGVTGELFF

size: -
V: TRBV7-2
D: -
J: TRBJ1-1
DNA: TGTGCCAGCAGCTTCCGGGACCCGAACACTGAAGCTTTCTTT
CDR3: CASSFRDPNTEAFF

size: -
V: TRBV3-1/TRBV3-2
D: -
J: TRBJ1-4
DNA: TGTGCCAGCAGCGTTATGTACGCTGCAACTAATGAAAAACTGTTTTTT
CDR3: CASSVMYAATNEKLFF

size: -
V: TRBV13
D: TRBD2
J: TRBJ2-7
DNA: TGTGCCAGCAGCGGAGCGGGGCCTTCAGGGGAGCAGTACTTC
CDR3: CASSGAGPSGEQYF

size: once
V: TRBV19
D: -
J: TRBJ2-4
DNA: TGTGCCAGTTGGGGGGGGCCCTTTAACATTCAGTACTTC
CDR3: CASWGGPFNIQYF

size: -
V: TRBV25-1
D: -
J: TRBJ2-1
DNA: TGTGCCAGCAGTGTAACCGATGAGCAGTTCTTC
CDR3: CASSVTDEQFF